These 19 T cell receptor beta chains originate from one sample sequenced in a study of blood T cells in healthy people across ages. Through a sample-barcoded 5' primer and a J-beta primer mix, a second PCR was run for roughly 7 to 12 cycles. TCRdb passed the 5' RACE reads through MiXCR, listing each CDR3 protein once. The repertoire holds roughly 800,000 distinct CDR3 sequences, with roughly 50% as singletons. The material sequenced was blood. The source is a man aged 25 to 45 in good health.

This clonotype was counted between two and nine times. This sequence joins TRBV20-1 and TRBJ2-1, with TRBD2 matching over 16 bases. The CDR3 consists of 19 residues. The V gene's germline CDR1 is DFQATT and CDR2 SNEGSKA (reference sequence). The ends lost 4 bases at V and 2 bases at J; junction bases unmatched: 11. The CDR3 sequence: CSATTSGTSGRATYNEQFF. In nucleotides, the CDR3 is TGCAGTGCTACGACATCCGGGACTAGCGGGAGGGCCACCTACAATGAGCAGTTCTTC.

The CDR3 nucleotides are TGTGCCAGCAGCTTTGGACTAGCGGGAGCCGGCGAGCAGTACTTC. Protein: CASSFGLAGAGEQYF. V usage is TRBV7-9 and J usage is TRBJ2-7, with 13 bases identical to TRBD2. J gave up 6 bases and V 3 bases, and 5 bases lay outside the gene matches. The CDR3 consists of 15 residues. Germline lookup yields CDR1 SEHNR and CDR2 FQNEAQ (reference sequence).

This clonotype is a singleton in its sample. The chain carries TRBV30 and TRBJ1-2; maybe TRBD1 (5 bases). Germline values: CDR1 GTSNPN, CDR2 SVGIG (reference sequence). V lost 3 bases to trimming and J lost 2 bases, with 10 bases between them. This CDR3 contains 13 residues. The CDR3 sequence is CAWSTGGNYGYTF. The CDR3 nucleotides read TGTGCCTGGAGCACTGGGGGAAACTATGGCTACACCTTC.

This clonotype was counted only a few times. The chain joins TRBV7-2 to TRBJ2-7; 10 bases align to TRBD2. The closer fit of TRBJ2-5 to the DNA end suggests the J call may be wrong. Germline CDR1 is SGHTA and CDR2 is FQGNSA. The CDR3 length is 17 residues. The DNA of the CDR3 is TGTGCCAGCAGCCCGATGTGGTTAGCGGGGGGCCAAGAGACCCAGTACTTC. Its translation: CASSPMWLAGGQETQYF.

CDR3 nucleotide sequence: TGTGCCAGTAGTATAGATCGAGGGAACCTTGGAGAGACCCAGTACTTC. This sequence encodes CASSIDRGNLGETQYF. J is TRBJ2-5 and V is TRBV19; tentative D call: TRBD2 (5 bases). Germline lookup yields CDR1 LNHDA and CDR2 SQIVND (reference sequence). V was trimmed by 0 bases and J by 4 bases, leaving 15 bases between them. CDR3 length equals 16 residues.

J is TRBJ2-3 and V is TRBV20-1, with TRBD2 matching over 9 bases. This CDR3 contains 15 residues. The germline CDR1 and CDR2 sequences are DFQATT and SNEGSKA (reference sequence). V lost 1 base and J lost 1; bases outside the gene matches: 3. The chain's CDR3 is CSARGASGGTDTQYF. In nucleotides, the CDR3 is TGCAGTGCTAGAGGGGCTAGCGGGGGCACAGATACGCAGTATTTT.

This chain joins TRBV5-6 and TRBJ2-5, with 7 nucleotides matching TRBD1. Germline-derived CDR1 and CDR2 are SGHDT and YYEEEE. The length of the CDR3 is 13 residues. With 4 bases clipped from V and 10 bases from J, the junction kept 10 bases outside the gene matches. As DNA, the CDR3 is TGTGCCAGCAGCGGCATGTTAGGGGACAGCCAGTACTTC. Residues: CASSGMLGDSQYF. Full variable domain (rest looked up from reference TRBV5-6 and TRBJ2-5): DAGVTQSPTHLIKTRGQQVTLRCSPKSGHDTVSWYQQALGQGPQFIFQYYEEEERQRGNFPDRFSGHQFPNYSSELNVNALLLGDSALYLCASSGMLGDSQYFGPGTRLLVL.

The V call is TRBV5-8, the J call TRBJ1-2; D gene uncertain. The CDR3 extends over 12 amino acids. CDR1 and CDR2 (germline): SGHTS, YDEGEE. CDR3 loop: CTPGGQWMGYTF. The CDR3 DNA is TGTACCCCCGGAGGCCAATGGATGGGCTACACCTTC.

This chain joins TRBV6-2 or TRBV6-3 and TRBJ2-4, with 7 bases lining up with TRBD2. The J call is uncertain, as TRBJ2-7 better fits the DNA end. The V gene's germline CDR1 is MNHEY and CDR2 SVGEGT. The CDR3 runs to 16 residues. The CDR3 DNA follows: TGTGCCAGCAGTTACGGAGAGCGGGATTGGGGTTACGAGCAGTACTTC. Translating gives CASSYGERDWGYEQYF.

V is TRBV5-8 and J is TRBJ2-4; D not resolved. The J call may be wrong; the DNA end is better matched by TRBJ2-7. The CDR3 has 13 residues. Per germline, CDR1 SGHTS and CDR2 YDEGEE. CDR3 DNA: TGTGCCAGCAGCGATACATTCTCCTACGAGCAGTACTTC. Its protein product is CASSDTFSYEQYF.

This chain links TRBV7-9 with TRBJ1-2, with a tentative D call TRBD1 (6 bases). There are 16 residues in the CDR3. Trimming removed 5 bases at V and 6 bases at J, with 22 bases between. Germline CDR1 is SEHNR and CDR2 is FQNEAQ (reference sequence). CDR3 DNA: TGTGCCAGCAGCAGCTTAAGCATAGGGGGGGCGGATGGCTACACCTTC. This translates into CASSSLSIGGADGYTF.

The chain employs TRBV12-3 or TRBV12-4 and TRBJ2-3; D is unclear. Trimming removed 5 bases at V and 1 base at J, with 13 bases between. The CDR3 contains 15 residues. The CDR3 is CASSVRSLGTDTQYF. The CDR3 DNA reads TGTGCCAGCAGTGTCAGGAGTTTGGGCACAGATACGCAGTATTTT.

This clonotype occurred once. The gene calls are TRBV15 and TRBJ2-3, with D unresolved. The CDR3 loop spans 14 amino acids. CDR1 is LNHNV, CDR2 YYDKDF, per germline (reference sequence). V was clipped by 0 bases and J by 6 bases, with 10 bases between them. The CDR3 is CATSRDLFADTQYF. The DNA for the CDR3 is TGTGCCACCAGCAGAGATTTATTCGCCGATACGCAGTATTTT.

This chain joins TRBV11-2 and TRBJ2-5, with D possibly TRBD1 on 6 matching bases. V lost 4 bases to trimming and J lost 11 bases, with 41 bases between them. The CDR3 is 21 amino acids. The germline gives CDR1 SGHAT, CDR2 FQNNGV. CDR3 nucleotides: TGTGCCAGCAGCTCCGATAAGAGGCGCACGATCGAGACTCGACCCCACAGGGAGCAGTACTTC. Translating it yields CASSSDKRRTIETRPHREQYF. Complete variable domain (other parts from reference TRBV11-2 and TRBJ2-5): EAGVAQSPRYKIIEKRQSVAFWCNPISGHATLYWYQQILGQGPKLLIQFQNNGVVDDSQLPKDRFSAERLKGVDSTLKIQPAKLEDSAVYLCASSSDKRRTIETRPHREQYFGPGTRLLVL.

This clonotype has only a few counts. This chain joins TRBV29-1 and TRBJ2-7; possibly TRBD1 for D (5 bases). V shed 6 bases and J shed 0 bases, with 15 bases lying between them. CDR1 is SQVTM, CDR2 ANQGSEA, per germline. The CDR3 has 14 residues. CDR3 nucleotide sequence: TGCAGCGTCGGAACAGGTTTCCCCTCCTACGAGCAGTACTTC. This encodes CSVGTGFPSYEQYF.

The V and J genes are TRBV29-1 and TRBJ2-1; tentatively, D is TRBD2 (6 bases). The CDR3 loop spans 12 amino acids. Per germline, CDR1 SQVTM and CDR2 ANQGSEA. V gave up 8 bases and J gave up 5 bases, with 13 bases separating them. CDR3 DNA sequence: TGCAGCACCACGGACTACCACAATGAGCAGTTCTTC. Amino acids: CSTTDYHNEQFF.

This clonotype was observed once. The rearrangement joins TRBV4-3 to TRBJ1-2, with D uncertain. CDR3 length: 14 amino acids. The germline CDR1 and CDR2 sequences are LGHNA and YSLEER. V lost 3 bases and J lost 7, with 15 bases in between. The CDR3, as DNA: TGCGCCAGCAGCCAGTCCCGGGCCTCATCTGGCTACACCTTC. It encodes CASSQSRASSGYTF.

V is TRBV3-1 and J is TRBJ2-5, with D unresolved. This CDR3 is built from 16 residues. CDR1 LGHDT and CDR2 YNNKEL come from the germline V gene (reference sequence). V was clipped by 0 bases and J by 4 bases, with 15 bases between them. CDR3 DNA: TGTGCCAGCAGCCAAGATCGACTTTTAGTGACAGAGACCCAGTACTTC. This encodes CASSQDRLLVTETQYF.

The J gene is TRBJ1-5, the V gene TRBV30, with D tentatively TRBD1 (5 bases). The CDR3 contains 13 residues. Germline V gene sequence: CDR1 GTSNPN, CDR2 SVGIG (reference sequence). Trimming stripped 2 bases from V and 3 bases from J, with 8 bases between. CDR3 protein: CAWSLQDNQPQHF. DNA for the CDR3: TGTGCCTGGAGTTTACAGGACAATCAGCCCCAGCATTTT.